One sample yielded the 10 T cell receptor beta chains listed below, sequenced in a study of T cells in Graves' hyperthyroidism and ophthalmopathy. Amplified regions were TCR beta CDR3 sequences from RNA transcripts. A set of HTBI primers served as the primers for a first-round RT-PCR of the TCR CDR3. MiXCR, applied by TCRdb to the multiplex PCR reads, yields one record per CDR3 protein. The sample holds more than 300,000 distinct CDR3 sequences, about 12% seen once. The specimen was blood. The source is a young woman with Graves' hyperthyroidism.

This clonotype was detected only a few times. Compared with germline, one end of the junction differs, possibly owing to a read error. The CDR3 bases are TGTGCCAGCAGTGAAGACGGGACTAGCGGAACAGGTACGCAGTATTTT. Translation: CASSEDGTSGTGTQYF. This sequence joins TRBV28 and TRBJ2-3; 11 nucleotides agree with TRBD2. The CDR3 is 16 residues long. Germline V gives CDR1 MDHEN, CDR2 SYDVKM.

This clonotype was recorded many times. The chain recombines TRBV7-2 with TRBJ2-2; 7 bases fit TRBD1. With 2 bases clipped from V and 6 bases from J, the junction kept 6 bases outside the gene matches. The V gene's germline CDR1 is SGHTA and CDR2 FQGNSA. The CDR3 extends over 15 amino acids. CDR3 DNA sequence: TGTGCCAGCAGCTTACGAGGGGGCAGAGCCGGGGAGCTGTTTTTT. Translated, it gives CASSLRGGRAGELFF.

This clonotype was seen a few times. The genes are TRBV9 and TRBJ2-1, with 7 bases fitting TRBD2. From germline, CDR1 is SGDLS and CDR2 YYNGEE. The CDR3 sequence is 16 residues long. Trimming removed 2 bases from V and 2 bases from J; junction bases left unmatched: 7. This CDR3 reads CASSVGGGEAYNEQFF. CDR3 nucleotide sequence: TGTGCCAGCAGCGTGGGGGGAGGGGAGGCCTACAATGAGCAGTTCTTC.

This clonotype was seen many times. CDR3 amino acids: CASDLEAFF. The CDR3 DNA reads TGTGCCAGCGATTTAGAAGCTTTCTTT. This chain uses TRBV6-2 or TRBV6-3 with TRBJ1-1; D ambiguous. With 8 bases removed from V and 8 bases from J, the gap between germline ends came to 6 bases. The CDR3 is 9 residues long. Germline-derived CDR1 and CDR2 are MNHEY and SVGEGT.

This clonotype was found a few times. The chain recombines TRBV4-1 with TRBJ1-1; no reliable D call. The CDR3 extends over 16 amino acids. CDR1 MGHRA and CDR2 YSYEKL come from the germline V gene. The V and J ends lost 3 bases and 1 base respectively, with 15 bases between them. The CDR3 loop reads CASSHVVFRKNTEAFF. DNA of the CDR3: TGCGCCAGCAGCCACGTTGTGTTTAGGAAGAACACTGAAGCTTTCTTT.

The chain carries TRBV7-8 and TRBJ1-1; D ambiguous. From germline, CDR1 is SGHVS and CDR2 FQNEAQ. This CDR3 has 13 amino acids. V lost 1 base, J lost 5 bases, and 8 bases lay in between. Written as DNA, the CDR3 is TGTGCCAGCAGCTTAGGTGCGGAAACTGAAGCTTTCTTT. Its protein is CASSLGAETEAFF.

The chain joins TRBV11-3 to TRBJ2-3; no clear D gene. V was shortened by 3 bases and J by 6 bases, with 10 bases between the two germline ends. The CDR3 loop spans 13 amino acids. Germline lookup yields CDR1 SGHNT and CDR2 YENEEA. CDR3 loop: CASSLRVADTQYF. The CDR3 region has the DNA TGTGCCAGCAGCTTGCGCGTGGCTGATACGCAGTATTTT.

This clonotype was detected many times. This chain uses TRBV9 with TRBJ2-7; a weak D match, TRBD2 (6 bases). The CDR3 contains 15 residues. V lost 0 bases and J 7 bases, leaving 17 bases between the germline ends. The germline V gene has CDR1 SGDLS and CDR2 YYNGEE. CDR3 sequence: CASSVGRTTLGEQYF. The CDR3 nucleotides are TGTGCCAGCAGCGTAGGGAGGACTACCCTCGGGGAGCAGTACTTC.

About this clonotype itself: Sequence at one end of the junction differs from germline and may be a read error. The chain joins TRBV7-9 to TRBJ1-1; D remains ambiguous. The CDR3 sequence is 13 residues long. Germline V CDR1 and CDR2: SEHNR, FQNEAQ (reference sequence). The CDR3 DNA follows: TGTGCCAGCATCTTAAACTCGGGGACTGAAGCTTTCTTT. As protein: CASILNSGTEAFF.

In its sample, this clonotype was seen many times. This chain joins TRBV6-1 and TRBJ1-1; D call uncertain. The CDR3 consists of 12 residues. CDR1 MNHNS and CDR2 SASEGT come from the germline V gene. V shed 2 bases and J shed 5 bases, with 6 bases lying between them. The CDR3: CASSEQFTEAFF. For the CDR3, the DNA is TGTGCCAGCAGTGAACAGTTTACTGAAGCTTTCTTT.